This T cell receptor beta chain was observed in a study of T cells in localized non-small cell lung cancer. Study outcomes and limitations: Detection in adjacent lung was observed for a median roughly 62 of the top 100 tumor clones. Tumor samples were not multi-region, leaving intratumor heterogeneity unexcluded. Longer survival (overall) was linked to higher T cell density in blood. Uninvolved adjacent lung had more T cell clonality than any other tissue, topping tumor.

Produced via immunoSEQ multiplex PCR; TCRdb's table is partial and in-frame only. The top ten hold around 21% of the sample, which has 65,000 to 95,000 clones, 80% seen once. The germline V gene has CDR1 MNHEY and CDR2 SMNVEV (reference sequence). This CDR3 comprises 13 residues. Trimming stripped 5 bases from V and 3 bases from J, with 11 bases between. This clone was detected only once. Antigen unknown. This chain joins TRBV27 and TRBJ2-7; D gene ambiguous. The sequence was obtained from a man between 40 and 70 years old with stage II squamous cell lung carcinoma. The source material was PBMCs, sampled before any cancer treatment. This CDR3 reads CASSPRYFYEQYF. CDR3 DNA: TGTGCCAGCAGTCCCCGATATTTCTACGAGCAGTACTTC.